The rows below give T cell receptor beta chains drawn from one sample of a study of OX40 agonist ivuxolimab in advanced cancers. The table came from immunoSEQ multiplex PCR; TCRdb's copy has only in-frame clones and leaves some out. The repertoire consists of some 80,000 clones, with 84% occurring once and the leading ten covering around 25%. The specimen was CD4+ or CD8+ T cells sorted from blood, collected in a trial of the OX40 agonist ivuxolimab. These receptors originate from an adult with an advanced solid tumor such as melanoma, head and neck, liver or kidney cancer. Each CDR3 is given with its conserved first and last residue. The order of the fields is J gene, V gene, D gene, clone size, CDR3 protein, CDR3 DNA. D genes are given only for firm matches. Clone size is given for some rows only: seen once, a few or many times, or a class if the clone is expanded.

J gene: TRBJ2-3
V gene: TRBV10-1
D gene: TRBD2
clone size: NA
CDR3 protein: CASESGSGADTQYF
CDR3 DNA: TGCGCCAGCGAAAGCGGGAGCGGGGCAGATACGCAGTATTTT

J gene: TRBJ1-4
V gene: TRBV10-2
D gene: TRBD1
clone size: once
CDR3 protein: CASARDRGEKLFF
CDR3 DNA: TGCGCCAGCGCCCGGGACAGGGGTGAAAAACTGTTTTTT

J gene: TRBJ1-5
V gene: TRBV9
D gene: NA
clone size: once
CDR3 protein: CASSVARGGDGSSQPQHF
CDR3 DNA: TGTGCCAGCAGCGTAGCGAGGGGGGGGGACGGATCAAGTCAGCCCCAGCATTTT

J gene: TRBJ2-2
V gene: TRBV7-7
D gene: TRBD2
clone size: NA
CDR3 protein: CASTRLAGQMSNTGELFF
CDR3 DNA: TGTGCCAGCACCAGACTAGCGGGACAAATGTCGAACACCGGGGAGCTGTTTTTT

J gene: TRBJ1-3
V gene: TRBV29-1
D gene: NA
clone size: NA
CDR3 protein: CSVEGHGNTIYF
CDR3 DNA: TGCAGCGTTGAGGGACACGGAAACACCATATATTTT

J gene: TRBJ1-5
V gene: TRBV19
D gene: NA
clone size: NA
CDR3 protein: CASSIGRVDGQPQHF
CDR3 DNA: TGTGCCAGTAGTATAGGGAGAGTGGATGGTCAGCCCCAGCATTTT

J gene: TRBJ1-1
V gene: TRBV19
D gene: NA
clone size: NA
CDR3 protein: CASSMGGGFMNTEAFF
CDR3 DNA: TGTGCCAGTAGTATGGGGGGAGGCTTTATGAACACTGAAGCTTTCTTT

J gene: TRBJ2-1
V gene: TRBV7-8
D gene: NA
clone size: NA
CDR3 protein: CASSPRQASYNEQFF
CDR3 DNA: TGTGCCAGCAGTCCGAGGCAGGCCTCCTACAATGAGCAGTTCTTC

J gene: TRBJ2-1
V gene: TRBV11-3
D gene: NA
clone size: few
CDR3 protein: CASSLETRHNEQFF
CDR3 DNA: TGTGCCAGCAGCTTAGAGACTCGCCACAATGAGCAGTTCTTC

J gene: TRBJ1-5
V gene: TRBV30
D gene: TRBD1
clone size: NA
CDR3 protein: CAWSGRTGTLYSNQPQHF
CDR3 DNA: TGTGCCTGGAGTGGACGGACAGGGACATTGTATAGCAATCAGCCCCAGCATTTT

J gene: TRBJ2-6
V gene: TRBV4-3
D gene: TRBD1
clone size: NA
CDR3 protein: CASLDRAGANVLTF
CDR3 DNA: TGCGCCAGTCTGGACAGGGCTGGGGCCAACGTCCTGACTTTC

J gene: TRBJ2-7
V gene: TRBV2
D gene: NA
clone size: NA
CDR3 protein: CASRAGTGNYEQYF
CDR3 DNA: TGTGCCAGCAGGGCCGGGACTGGAAACTACGAGCAGTACTTC

J gene: TRBJ2-3
V gene: TRBV4-2
D gene: NA
clone size: NA
CDR3 protein: CASGPSGTDTQYF
CDR3 DNA: TGTGCCAGTGGGCCCTCGGGGACAGATACGCAGTATTTT

J gene: TRBJ1-1
V gene: TRBV10-3
D gene: NA
clone size: NA
CDR3 protein: CAISTGNEAFF
CDR3 DNA: TGTGCCATCTCTACAGGGAATGAAGCTTTCTTT

J gene: TRBJ1-4
V gene: TRBV6-6
D gene: NA
clone size: NA
CDR3 protein: CASSSRGELFF
CDR3 DNA: TGTGCCAGCAGTTCCAGGGGAGAACTGTTTTTT

J gene: TRBJ2-1
V gene: TRBV5-6
D gene: NA
clone size: NA
CDR3 protein: CASGGGDSYNEQFF
CDR3 DNA: TGTGCCAGTGGAGGAGGAGACAGCTACAATGAGCAGTTCTTC

J gene: TRBJ1-6
V gene: TRBV6-6
D gene: NA
clone size: NA
CDR3 protein: CASSYKQGGSPLHF
CDR3 DNA: TGTGCCAGCAGTTATAAACAGGGAGGTTCACCCCTCCACTTT

J gene: TRBJ1-2
V gene: TRBV6-1
D gene: NA
clone size: NA
CDR3 protein: CASSEAWGAGYGYTF
CDR3 DNA: TGTGCCAGCAGTGAAGCGTGGGGGGCGGGCTATGGCTACACCTTC

J gene: TRBJ2-3
V gene: TRBV29-1
D gene: NA
clone size: NA
CDR3 protein: CSVFLPGADTQYF
CDR3 DNA: TGCAGCGTTTTCTTGCCAGGAGCGGATACGCAGTATTTT

J gene: TRBJ2-1
V gene: TRBV7-2
D gene: TRBD2
clone size: NA
CDR3 protein: CASSTGLGSYNEQFF
CDR3 DNA: TGTGCCAGCAGCACGGGACTAGGATCCTACAATGAGCAGTTCTTC

J gene: TRBJ1-5
V gene: TRBV28
D gene: NA
clone size: few
CDR3 protein: CATQTLNQPQHF
CDR3 DNA: TGTGCCACTCAGACCCTAAATCAGCCCCAGCATTTT

J gene: TRBJ1-5
V gene: TRBV30
D gene: NA
clone size: few
CDR3 protein: CAWTEGPSNQPQHF
CDR3 DNA: TGTGCCTGGACCGAGGGACCGAGCAATCAGCCCCAGCATTTT

J gene: TRBJ1-6
V gene: TRBV6-5
D gene: NA
clone size: NA
CDR3 protein: CASRPLWGEDSPLHF
CDR3 DNA: TGTGCCAGCAGGCCTCTCTGGGGGGAGGATTCACCCCTCCACTTT

J gene: TRBJ1-2
V gene: TRBV6-6
D gene: NA
clone size: NA
CDR3 protein: CASGDGNYGYTF
CDR3 DNA: TGTGCCAGCGGGGACGGAAACTATGGCTACACCTTC

J gene: TRBJ2-7
V gene: TRBV7-2
D gene: NA
clone size: NA
CDR3 protein: CASSLAEEQYF
CDR3 DNA: TGTGCCAGCAGCTTAGCGGAAGAGCAGTACTTC

J gene: TRBJ1-2
V gene: TRBV19
D gene: TRBD1
clone size: NA
CDR3 protein: CASSIGAGGYGYTF
CDR3 DNA: TGTGCCAGTAGTATAGGTGCAGGGGGATATGGCTACACCTTC

J gene: TRBJ2-5
V gene: TRBV5-5
D gene: TRBD2
clone size: NA
CDR3 protein: CASSSTAGEETQYF
CDR3 DNA: TGTGCCAGCAGTTCAACAGCGGGGGAAGAGACCCAGTACTTC

J gene: TRBJ2-2
V gene: TRBV7-8
D gene: TRBD2
clone size: NA
CDR3 protein: CASSSRFSGGPGTGELFF
CDR3 DNA: TGTGCCAGCAGCTCCCGATTTAGCGGGGGGCCGGGCACCGGGGAGCTGTTTTTT

J gene: TRBJ1-6
V gene: TRBV4-3
D gene: NA
clone size: NA
CDR3 protein: CASSPRVADNSPLHF
CDR3 DNA: TGCGCCAGCAGCCCCAGGGTAGCGGATAATTCACCCCTCCACTTT

J gene: TRBJ2-2
V gene: TRBV7-8
D gene: TRBD1
clone size: once
CDR3 protein: CASSSGQAMFSGELFF
CDR3 DNA: TGTGCCAGCAGCTCCGGACAGGCGATGTTCTCCGGGGAGCTGTTTTTT

J gene: TRBJ2-2
V gene: TRBV5-5
D gene: TRBD2
clone size: NA
CDR3 protein: CASSLSSGRNTGELFF
CDR3 DNA: TGTGCCAGCAGCTTGTCTAGCGGAAGGAACACCGGGGAGCTGTTTTTT

J gene: TRBJ2-3
V gene: TRBV14
D gene: NA
clone size: once
CDR3 protein: CASSAEGYFDTQYF
CDR3 DNA: TGTGCCAGCAGCGCCGAGGGCTATTTTGATACGCAGTATTTT

J gene: TRBJ2-1
V gene: TRBV5-1
D gene: TRBD2
clone size: NA
CDR3 protein: CASSSGLAGEFDNEQFF
CDR3 DNA: TGCGCCAGCAGCTCTGGACTAGCGGGAGAATTCGACAATGAGCAGTTCTTC

J gene: TRBJ2-5
V gene: TRBV5-1
D gene: NA
clone size: NA
CDR3 protein: CASSTVGQNRETQYF
CDR3 DNA: TGCGCCAGCAGCACTGTTGGGCAGAACCGCGAGACCCAGTACTTC

J gene: TRBJ1-3
V gene: TRBV5-4
D gene: NA
clone size: NA
CDR3 protein: CASSLPRALGGSGNTIYF
CDR3 DNA: TGTGCCAGCAGCTTGCCTCGCGCCCTGGGGGGCTCTGGAAACACCATATATTTT

J gene: TRBJ2-1
V gene: TRBV4-2
D gene: TRBD2
clone size: NA
CDR3 protein: CASSPRELAGGRNEQFF
CDR3 DNA: TGTGCCAGCAGCCCTAGGGAGCTAGCGGGTGGTCGAAATGAGCAGTTCTTC

J gene: TRBJ2-7
V gene: TRBV18
D gene: TRBD1
clone size: NA
CDR3 protein: CASSPPKGTGTYEQYF
CDR3 DNA: TGTGCCAGCTCACCCCCGAAGGGGACAGGGACCTACGAGCAGTACTTC

J gene: TRBJ2-3
V gene: TRBV2
D gene: TRBD2
clone size: NA
CDR3 protein: CASSVETSGETDTQYF
CDR3 DNA: TGTGCCAGCAGTGTTGAGACTAGCGGGGAAACAGATACGCAGTATTTT

J gene: TRBJ2-7
V gene: TRBV30
D gene: NA
clone size: once
CDR3 protein: CAWSDNYEQYF
CDR3 DNA: TGTGCCTGGAGTGATAATTACGAGCAGTACTTC

J gene: TRBJ1-3
V gene: TRBV4-3
D gene: NA
clone size: NA
CDR3 protein: CASSPFDGGSGNTIYF
CDR3 DNA: TGCGCCAGCAGCCCCTTCGACGGGGGTTCAGGAAACACCATATATTTT

J gene: TRBJ1-1
V gene: TRBV6-6
D gene: NA
clone size: NA
CDR3 protein: CASRIGGNTEAFF
CDR3 DNA: TGTGCCAGCAGAATCGGGGGGAACACTGAAGCTTTCTTT

J gene: TRBJ2-7
V gene: TRBV4-3
D gene: TRBD1
clone size: NA
CDR3 protein: CASSQDGDRGHEQYF
CDR3 DNA: TGCGCCAGCAGCCAAGATGGGGACAGGGGACACGAGCAGTACTTC

J gene: TRBJ2-2
V gene: TRBV18
D gene: TRBD2
clone size: NA
CDR3 protein: CASSPAGTSGTGELFF
CDR3 DNA: TGTGCCAGCTCACCGGCGGGGACTAGCGGGACCGGGGAGCTGTTTTTT

J gene: TRBJ2-5
V gene: TRBV29-1
D gene: NA
clone size: NA
CDR3 protein: CSVDRSQETQYF
CDR3 DNA: TGCAGCGTGGACAGATCCCAAGAGACCCAGTACTTC

J gene: TRBJ2-2
V gene: TRBV18
D gene: TRBD2
clone size: NA
CDR3 protein: CASSQLAGPQNTGELFF
CDR3 DNA: TGTGCCAGCTCACAGCTAGCGGGACCCCAGAACACCGGGGAGCTGTTTTTT

J gene: TRBJ2-7
V gene: TRBV11-2
D gene: NA
clone size: NA
CDR3 protein: CASSIYSTRTYEQYF
CDR3 DNA: TGTGCCAGCAGCATCTATTCGACGAGAACCTACGAGCAGTACTTC

J gene: TRBJ1-6
V gene: TRBV19
D gene: NA
clone size: NA
CDR3 protein: CASSRLGASPPLHF
CDR3 DNA: TGTGCCAGTAGCCGGTTAGGAGCGTCCCCACCCCTCCACTTT

J gene: TRBJ2-5
V gene: TRBV5-1
D gene: TRBD2
clone size: NA
CDR3 protein: CASSQLAGPQETQYF
CDR3 DNA: TGCGCCAGCAGCCAACTAGCGGGACCCCAAGAGACCCAGTACTTC

J gene: TRBJ2-7
V gene: TRBV7-2
D gene: TRBD1
clone size: few
CDR3 protein: CASRPTGAYEQYF
CDR3 DNA: TGTGCCAGCAGACCAACAGGGGCCTACGAGCAGTACTTC

J gene: TRBJ2-7
V gene: TRBV2
D gene: NA
clone size: NA
CDR3 protein: CASSGFGTALYEQYF
CDR3 DNA: TGTGCCAGCAGTGGCTTCGGGACGGCTCTTTACGAGCAGTACTTC

J gene: TRBJ2-5
V gene: TRBV30
D gene: NA
clone size: NA
CDR3 protein: CAWSGGGPQYF
CDR3 DNA: TGTGCCTGGAGTGGTGGCGGGCCCCAGTACTTC

J gene: TRBJ1-3
V gene: TRBV7-2
D gene: TRBD1
clone size: NA
CDR3 protein: CASRRTGTAVGNTIYF
CDR3 DNA: TGTGCCAGCAGGCGAACCGGGACAGCGGTAGGAAACACCATATATTTT

J gene: TRBJ2-2
V gene: TRBV7-2
D gene: TRBD1
clone size: NA
CDR3 protein: CASRPTGGNTGELFF
CDR3 DNA: TGTGCCAGCAGGCCGACAGGGGGAAACACCGGGGAGCTGTTTTTT

J gene: TRBJ2-4
V gene: TRBV5-1
D gene: TRBD2
clone size: NA
CDR3 protein: CASSTGLAGTNIQYF
CDR3 DNA: TGCGCCAGCAGTACAGGACTAGCGGGAACAAACATTCAGTACTTC

J gene: TRBJ2-5
V gene: TRBV30
D gene: TRBD2
clone size: few
CDR3 protein: CAWRPAGGETQYF
CDR3 DNA: TGTGCCTGGAGGCCAGCGGGAGGAGAGACCCAGTACTTC